The entry that follows covers one TCR beta chain sequence. V lost 5 bases to trimming and J lost 4 bases, with 11 bases between them. CDR3 length: 13 residues. The source of the sample is a study of control samples from healthy donors and cancer patients. Assay: immunoSEQ multiplex PCR; the TCRdb copy retains only in-frame clones and omits some. Altogether 390,000 or so clones are present, about 93% being singletons, with the ten largest covering 5% to 7%. Sequencing used PBMCs. This clonotype was obtained from a man aged 40-50 years with head and neck cancer. The chain links TRBV12-3 or TRBV12-4 to TRBJ1-1; D is ambiguous. CDR3 in amino acids: CASSTRRGTEAFF. CDR3 sequence (DNA): TGTGCCAGCAGTACGCGACGGGGCACTGAAGCTTTCTTT.